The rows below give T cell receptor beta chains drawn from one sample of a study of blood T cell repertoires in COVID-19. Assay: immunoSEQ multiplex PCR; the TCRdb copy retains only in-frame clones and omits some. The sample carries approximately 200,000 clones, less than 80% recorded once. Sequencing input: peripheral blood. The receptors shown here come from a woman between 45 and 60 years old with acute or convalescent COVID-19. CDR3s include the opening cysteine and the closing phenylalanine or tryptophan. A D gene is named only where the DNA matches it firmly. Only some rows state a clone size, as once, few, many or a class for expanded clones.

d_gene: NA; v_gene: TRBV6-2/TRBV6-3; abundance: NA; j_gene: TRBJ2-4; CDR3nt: TGTGCCAGCAGTTACAAAACTTCCCTAGGTCTAGCCAAAAACATTCAGTACTTC; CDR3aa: CASSYKTSLGLAKNIQYF
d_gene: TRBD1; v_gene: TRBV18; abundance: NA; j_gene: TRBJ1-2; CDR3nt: TGTGCCAGCTCACCAGAGCGCACAGGGGGCGGCTACACCTTC; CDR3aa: CASSPERTGGGYTF
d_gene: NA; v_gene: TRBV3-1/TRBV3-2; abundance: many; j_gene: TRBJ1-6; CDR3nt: TGTGCCAGCAGCCCGGGATATTATTCACCCCTCCACTTT; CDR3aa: CASSPGYYSPLHF
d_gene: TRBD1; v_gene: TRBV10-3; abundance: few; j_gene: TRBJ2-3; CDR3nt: TGTGCCATCAAAGTTCAGGGGGAGGATACGCAGTATTTT; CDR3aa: CAIKVQGEDTQYF
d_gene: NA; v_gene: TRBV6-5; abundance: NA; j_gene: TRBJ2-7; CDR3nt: TGTGCCAGCAGGTCGACAGTCTACGAGCAGTACTTC; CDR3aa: CASRSTVYEQYF
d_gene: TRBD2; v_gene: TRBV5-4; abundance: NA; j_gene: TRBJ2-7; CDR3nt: TGTGCCAGCAGCTTGGGGCTAGCGGGAGGTTACTCCTACGAGCAGTACTTC; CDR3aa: CASSLGLAGGYSYEQYF
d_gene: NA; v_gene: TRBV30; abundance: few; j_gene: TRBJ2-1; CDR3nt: TGTGCCTGGAGTGTTTTCAGCGGGCCTACCTACAATGAGCAGTTCTTC; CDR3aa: CAWSVFSGPTYNEQFF
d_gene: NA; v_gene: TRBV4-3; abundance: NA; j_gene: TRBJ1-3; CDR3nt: TGCGCCAGCAGCTCAGACTTGAGCTCTGGAAACACCATATATTTT; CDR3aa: CASSSDLSSGNTIYF
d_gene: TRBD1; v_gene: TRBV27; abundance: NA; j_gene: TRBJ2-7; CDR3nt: TGTGCCAGCAGTCAGGGGGCGCGGTACGAGCAGTACTTC; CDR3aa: CASSQGARYEQYF
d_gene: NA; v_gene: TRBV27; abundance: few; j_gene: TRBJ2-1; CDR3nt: TGTGCCAGCAGCCCGACTAGTCCCGCCTACAATGAGCAGTTCTTC; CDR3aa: CASSPTSPAYNEQFF
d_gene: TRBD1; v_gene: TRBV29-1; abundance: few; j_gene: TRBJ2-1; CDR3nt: TGCAGCGTTCCGGACAGGGCAACGGGTGAGCAGTTCTTC; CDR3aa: CSVPDRATGEQFF
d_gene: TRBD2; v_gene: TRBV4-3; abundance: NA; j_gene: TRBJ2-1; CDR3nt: TGCGCCAGCAGCCAAGATCCCGGCGGGGGTGAGCAGTTCTTC; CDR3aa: CASSQDPGGGEQFF
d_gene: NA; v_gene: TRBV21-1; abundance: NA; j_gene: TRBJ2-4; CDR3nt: TGTGCCAGCAGCAAGGACACCGTAGGCAAAAACATTCAGTACTTC; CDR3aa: CASSKDTVGKNIQYF
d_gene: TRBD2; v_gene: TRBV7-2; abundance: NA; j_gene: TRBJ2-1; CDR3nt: TGTGCCAGCAGCTTAGATTTAGGGCTAGCGGGAGAATCTGGCAATGAGCAGTTCTTC; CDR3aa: CASSLDLGLAGESGNEQFF
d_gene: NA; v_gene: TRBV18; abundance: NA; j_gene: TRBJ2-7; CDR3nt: TGTGCCAGCTCACCACGCTCAAGCGGCAGCTACGAGCAGTACTTC; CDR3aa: CASSPRSSGSYEQYF
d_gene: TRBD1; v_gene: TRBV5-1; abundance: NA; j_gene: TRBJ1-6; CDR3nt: TGCGCCAGCAGCCCAGGACAGGGGTTTAATTCACCCCTCCACTTT; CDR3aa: CASSPGQGFNSPLHF
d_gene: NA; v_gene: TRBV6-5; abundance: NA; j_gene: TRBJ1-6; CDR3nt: TGTGCCAGCAGCCGATCAGGGGAGGGTTCACCCCTCCACTTT; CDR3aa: CASSRSGEGSPLHF
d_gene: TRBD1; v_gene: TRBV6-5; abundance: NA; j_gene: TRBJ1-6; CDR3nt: TGTGCCAGCAGTTCGCCGACAGGGATTAATAATTCACCCCTCCACTTT; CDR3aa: CASSSPTGINNSPLHF
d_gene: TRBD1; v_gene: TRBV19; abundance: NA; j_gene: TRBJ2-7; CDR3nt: TGTGCCAGTAACATAGGGACAGGGGCCTACGAGCAGTACTTC; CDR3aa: CASNIGTGAYEQYF
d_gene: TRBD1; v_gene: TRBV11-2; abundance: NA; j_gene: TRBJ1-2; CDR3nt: TGTGCCAGCAGCCCCGGACAGGGGACGATCTATGGCTACACCTTC; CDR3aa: CASSPGQGTIYGYTF
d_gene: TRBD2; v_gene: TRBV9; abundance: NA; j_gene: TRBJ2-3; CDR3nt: TGTGCCAGCAGCGTAGGAGGTAGCGGGACCACAGATACGCAGTATTTT; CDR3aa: CASSVGGSGTTDTQYF
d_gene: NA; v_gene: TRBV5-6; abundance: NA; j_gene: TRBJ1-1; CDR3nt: TGTGCCAGCAGCTTGGAACAGGGTCCCCTGAACACTGAAGCTTTCTTT; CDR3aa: CASSLEQGPLNTEAFF
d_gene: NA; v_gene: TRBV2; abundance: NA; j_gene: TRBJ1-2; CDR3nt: TGTGCCAGCAGTGAAAGGAGCGTATTTAACTATGGCTACACCTTC; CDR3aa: CASSERSVFNYGYTF
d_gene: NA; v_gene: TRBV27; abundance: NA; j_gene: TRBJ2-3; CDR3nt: TGTGCCAGCAGTTTATTAGGCAGAGGGAGCACAGATACGCAGTATTTT; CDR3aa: CASSLLGRGSTDTQYF
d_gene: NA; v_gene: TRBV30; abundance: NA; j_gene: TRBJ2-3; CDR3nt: TGTGCCTGGAGTGTACGGGGAGGCACCGCGCAGTATTTT; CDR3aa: CAWSVRGGTAQYF
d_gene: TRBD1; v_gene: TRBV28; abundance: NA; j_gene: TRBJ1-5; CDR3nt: TGTGCCAGCAGGGAGGTTGGACAGGCCCATCAGCCCCAGCATTTT; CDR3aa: CASREVGQAHQPQHF
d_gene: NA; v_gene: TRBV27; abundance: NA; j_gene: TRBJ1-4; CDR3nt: TGTGCCAGCAGGGGGACATTGGCTGAGAAACTGTTTTTT; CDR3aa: CASRGTLAEKLFF
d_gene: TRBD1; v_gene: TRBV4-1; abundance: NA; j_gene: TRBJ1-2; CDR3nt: TGCGCCAGCAGCCAAGAAAGGACAGGGTTCTATGGCTACACCTTC; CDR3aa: CASSQERTGFYGYTF
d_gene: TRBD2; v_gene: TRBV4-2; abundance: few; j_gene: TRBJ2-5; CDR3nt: TGTGCCAGCAGCCGGCGACTAGCGGGGGGGCCAATAGAGACCCAGTACTTC; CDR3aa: CASSRRLAGGPIETQYF
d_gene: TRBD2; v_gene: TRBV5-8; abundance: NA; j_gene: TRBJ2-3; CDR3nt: TGTGCCAGCAGCTTGGCGAGAGCGGGGGGGCAAGATACGCAGTATTTT; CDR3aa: CASSLARAGGQDTQYF
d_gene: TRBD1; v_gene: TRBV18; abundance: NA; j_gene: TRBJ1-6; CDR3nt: TGTGCCAGCTCACCCGTATCAGGGGGAGATAATTCACCCCTCCACTTT; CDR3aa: CASSPVSGGDNSPLHF
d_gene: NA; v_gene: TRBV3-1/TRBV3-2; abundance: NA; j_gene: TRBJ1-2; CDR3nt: TGTGCCAGCAGCCAAGTGAGGCCAGCTCGCGGCTACACCTTC; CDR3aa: CASSQVRPARGYTF
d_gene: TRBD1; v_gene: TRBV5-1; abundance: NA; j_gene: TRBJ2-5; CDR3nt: TGCGCCAGCAGCCCCCACATTGCCCGGACAGGGGCGACCCAGTACTTC; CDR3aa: CASSPHIARTGATQYF
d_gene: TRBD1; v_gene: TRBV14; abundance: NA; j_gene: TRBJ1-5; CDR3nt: TGTGCCAGCAGCCAGGCCGGGACAGCGGATCAGCCCCAGCATTTT; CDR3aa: CASSQAGTADQPQHF
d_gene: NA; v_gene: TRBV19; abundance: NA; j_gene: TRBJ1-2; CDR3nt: TGTGCCAGTAGTCCGGGACTTCTTGGCTACACCTTC; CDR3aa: CASSPGLLGYTF